A single sample gave rise to the 2 T cell receptor beta chains below, sequenced in a study of T cells in Graves' hyperthyroidism and ophthalmopathy. Researchers amplified the TCR beta CDR3 regions from RNA transcripts. Primed by the HTBI set, a first-round RT-PCR was run on the TCR CDR3. TCRdb fed the multiplex PCR reads into MiXCR, producing one record per CDR3 protein. This sample has around 690,000 distinct CDR3 sequences, with roughly 17% found just once. Sequencing used blood. All receptors derive from a man in his forties or fifties with Graves' hyperthyroidism.

This clonotype was picked up many times. V and J are TRBV11-2 and TRBJ2-7, with a weak D call TRBD1 (5 bases). V was pared by 1 base and J by 5 bases, with 12 bases between. CDR3 size: 14 residues. In germline, CDR1 is SGHAT, CDR2 FQNNGV. In DNA form, the CDR3 reads TGTGCCAGCAGCTTAGGCCCAGGGTGGGACGAGCAGTACTTC. Protein: CASSLGPGWDEQYF. Filled out from reference TRBV11-2 and TRBJ2-7, the complete variable domain reads EAGVAQSPRYKIIEKRQSVAFWCNPISGHATLYWYQQILGQGPKLLIQFQNNGVVDDSQLPKDRFSAERLKGVDSTLKIQPAKLEDSAVYLCASSLGPGWDEQYFGPGTRLTVT.

As regards this clonotype: A read error may explain this, as a much larger clone is one base away. This CDR3 fails to terminate in the conserved phenylalanine or tryptophan, so it likely reflects a read error. The rearrangement uses TRBV7-3 and TRBJ2-1, with a tentative D call TRBD1 (6 bases). From germline, CDR1 is SGHTA and CDR2 FQGTGA. Trimming cost V 1 base and J 5 bases, with 12 bases left between them. The CDR3 runs to 15 residues. The CDR3 DNA reads as TGTGCCAGCAGCTTAATAGGGGGTCTCAACAATGAGCAGTTCTCC. Protein sequence: CASSLIGGLNNEQFS.